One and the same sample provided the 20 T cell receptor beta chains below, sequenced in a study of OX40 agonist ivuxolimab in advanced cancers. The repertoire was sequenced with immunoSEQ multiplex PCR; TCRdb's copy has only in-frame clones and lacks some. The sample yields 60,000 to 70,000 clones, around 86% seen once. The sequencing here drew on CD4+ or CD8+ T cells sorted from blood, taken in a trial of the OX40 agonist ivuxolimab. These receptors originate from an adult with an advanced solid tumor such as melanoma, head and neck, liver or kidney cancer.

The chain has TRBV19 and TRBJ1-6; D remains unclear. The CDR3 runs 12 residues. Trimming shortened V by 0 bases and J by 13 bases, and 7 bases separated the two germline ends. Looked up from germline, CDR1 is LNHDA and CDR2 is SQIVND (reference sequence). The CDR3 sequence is CASSIEGSPLHF. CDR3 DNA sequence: TGTGCCAGTAGTATAGAGGGTAGCCCCCTCCACTTT.

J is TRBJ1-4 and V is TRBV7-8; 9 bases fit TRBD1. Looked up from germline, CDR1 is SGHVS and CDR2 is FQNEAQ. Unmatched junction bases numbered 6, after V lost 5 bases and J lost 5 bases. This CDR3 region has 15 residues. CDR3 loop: CASSPRTGANEKLFF. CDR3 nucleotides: TGTGCCAGCAGCCCCCGGACAGGGGCAAATGAAAAACTGTTTTTT.

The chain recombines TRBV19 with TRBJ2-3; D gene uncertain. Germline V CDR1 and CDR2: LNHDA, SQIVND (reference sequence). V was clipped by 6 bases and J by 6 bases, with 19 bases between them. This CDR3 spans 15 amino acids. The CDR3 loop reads CASSRTSQRGDTQYF. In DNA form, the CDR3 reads TGTGCCAGTAGCAGGACCTCCCAACGTGGGGATACGCAGTATTTT.

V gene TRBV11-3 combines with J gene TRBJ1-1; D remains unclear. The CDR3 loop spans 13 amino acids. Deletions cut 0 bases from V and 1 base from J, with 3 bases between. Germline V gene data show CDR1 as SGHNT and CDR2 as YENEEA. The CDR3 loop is CASSLESNTEAFF. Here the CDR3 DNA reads TGTGCCAGCAGCTTAGAGTCGAACACTGAAGCTTTCTTT.

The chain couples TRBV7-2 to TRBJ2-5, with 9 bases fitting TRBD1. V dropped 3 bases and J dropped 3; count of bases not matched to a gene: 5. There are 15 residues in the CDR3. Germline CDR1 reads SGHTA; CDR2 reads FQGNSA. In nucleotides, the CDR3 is TGTGCCAGCAGCTTGCACGACAGGGGGGAAGAGACCCAGTACTTC. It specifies CASSLHDRGEETQYF.

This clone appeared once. The CDR3: CASSESSGTAQETQYF. CDR3 nucleotide sequence: TGCGCCAGCAGTGAGTCGAGTGGGACAGCCCAAGAGACCCAGTACTTC. The chain carries TRBV10-1 and TRBJ2-5; TRBD1 agrees at 7 bases. Germline values: CDR1 WNHNN, CDR2 SYGVQD (reference sequence). The CDR3 consists of 16 residues. V lost 0 bases and J lost 1; bases outside the gene matches: 5.

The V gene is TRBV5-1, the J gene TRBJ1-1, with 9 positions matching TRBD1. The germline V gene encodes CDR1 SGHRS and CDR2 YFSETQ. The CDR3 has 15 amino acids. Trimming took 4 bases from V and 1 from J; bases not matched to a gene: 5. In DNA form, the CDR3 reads TGCGCCAGCAGCCTGGACAGGGGAAAGAACACTGAAGCTTTCTTT. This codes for CASSLDRGKNTEAFF.

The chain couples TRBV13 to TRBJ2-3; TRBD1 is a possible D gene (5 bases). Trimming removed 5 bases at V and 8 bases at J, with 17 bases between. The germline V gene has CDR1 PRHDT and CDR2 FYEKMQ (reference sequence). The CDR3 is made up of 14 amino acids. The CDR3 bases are TGTGCCAGCAGCCCGAGACAGAGTATCCGTACGCAGTATTTT. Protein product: CASSPRQSIRTQYF.

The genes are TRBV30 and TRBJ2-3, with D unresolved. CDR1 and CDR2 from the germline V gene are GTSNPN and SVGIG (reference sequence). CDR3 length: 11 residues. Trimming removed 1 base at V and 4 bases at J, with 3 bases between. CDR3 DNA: TGTGCCTGGAGTGACCCAGATACGCAGTATTTT. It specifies CAWSDPDTQYF.

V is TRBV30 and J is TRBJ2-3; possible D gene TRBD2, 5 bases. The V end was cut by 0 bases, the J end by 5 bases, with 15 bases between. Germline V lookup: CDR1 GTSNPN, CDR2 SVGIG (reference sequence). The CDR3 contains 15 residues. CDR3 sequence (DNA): TGTGCCTGGAGTGTAAAAGGGTTTGGGAGAGATACGCAGTATTTT. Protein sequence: CAWSVKGFGRDTQYF.

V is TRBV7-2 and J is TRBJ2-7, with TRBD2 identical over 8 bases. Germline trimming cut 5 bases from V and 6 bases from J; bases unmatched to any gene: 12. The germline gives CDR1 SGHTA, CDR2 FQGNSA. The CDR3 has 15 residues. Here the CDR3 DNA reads TGTGCCAGCAGCCCTCGGGGGCGGGAGGCTGGCGAGCAGTACTTC. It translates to CASSPRGREAGEQYF.

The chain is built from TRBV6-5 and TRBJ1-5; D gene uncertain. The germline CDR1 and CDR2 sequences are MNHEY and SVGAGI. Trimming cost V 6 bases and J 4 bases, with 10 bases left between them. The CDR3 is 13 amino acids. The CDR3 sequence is CASSRERNQPQHF. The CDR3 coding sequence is TGTGCCAGCAGCCGGGAGAGGAATCAGCCCCAGCATTTT.

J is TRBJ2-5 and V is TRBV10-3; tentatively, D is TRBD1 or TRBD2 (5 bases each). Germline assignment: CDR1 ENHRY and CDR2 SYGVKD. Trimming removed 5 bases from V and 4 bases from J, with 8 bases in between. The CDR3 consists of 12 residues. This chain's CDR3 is CAISPGRETQYF. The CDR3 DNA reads TGTGCCATCAGTCCGGGACGAGAGACCCAGTACTTC.

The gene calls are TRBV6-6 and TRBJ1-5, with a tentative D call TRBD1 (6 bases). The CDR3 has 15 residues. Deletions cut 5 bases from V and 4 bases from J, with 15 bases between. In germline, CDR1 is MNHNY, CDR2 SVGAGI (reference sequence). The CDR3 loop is CASSHPGHINQPQHF. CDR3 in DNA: TGTGCCAGCAGTCACCCGGGACATATTAATCAGCCCCAGCATTTT.

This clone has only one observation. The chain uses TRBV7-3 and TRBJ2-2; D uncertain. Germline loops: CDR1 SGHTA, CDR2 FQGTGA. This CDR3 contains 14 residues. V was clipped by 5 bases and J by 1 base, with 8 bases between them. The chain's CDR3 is CASSLMQNTGELFF. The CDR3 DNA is TGTGCCAGCAGCCTAATGCAGAACACCGGGGAGCTGTTTTTT.

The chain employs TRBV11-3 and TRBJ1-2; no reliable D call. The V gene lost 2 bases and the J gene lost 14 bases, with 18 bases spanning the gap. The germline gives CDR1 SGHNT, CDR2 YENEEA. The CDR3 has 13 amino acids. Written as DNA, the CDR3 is TGTGCCAGCAGCTTAACAGTTCGGGGTCGTGTAACCTTC. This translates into CASSLTVRGRVTF.

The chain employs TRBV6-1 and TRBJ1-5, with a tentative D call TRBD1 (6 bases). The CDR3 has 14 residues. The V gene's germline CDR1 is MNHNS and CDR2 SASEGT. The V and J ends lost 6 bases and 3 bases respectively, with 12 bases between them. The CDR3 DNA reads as TGTGCCAGCAGGCCCTCGGGGGCCAATCAGCCCCAGCATTTT. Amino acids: CASRPSGANQPQHF.

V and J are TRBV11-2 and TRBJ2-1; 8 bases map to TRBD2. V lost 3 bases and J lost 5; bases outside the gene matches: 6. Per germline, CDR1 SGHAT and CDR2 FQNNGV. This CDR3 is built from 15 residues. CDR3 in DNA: TGTGCCAGCAGCTTGATACCGGGACTAGACAATGAGCAGTTCTTC. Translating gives CASSLIPGLDNEQFF. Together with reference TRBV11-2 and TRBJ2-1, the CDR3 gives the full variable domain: EAGVAQSPRYKIIEKRQSVAFWCNPISGHATLYWYQQILGQGPKLLIQFQNNGVVDDSQLPKDRFSAERLKGVDSTLKIQPAKLEDSAVYLCASSLIPGLDNEQFFGPGTRLTVL.

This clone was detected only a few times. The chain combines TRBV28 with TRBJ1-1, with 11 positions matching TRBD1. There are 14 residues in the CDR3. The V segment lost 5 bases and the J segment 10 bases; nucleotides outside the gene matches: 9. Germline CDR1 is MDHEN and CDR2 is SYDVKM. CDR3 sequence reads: CASSTPDRGRPAFF. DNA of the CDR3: TGTGCCAGCAGTACTCCGGACAGGGGGCGGCCAGCTTTCTTT. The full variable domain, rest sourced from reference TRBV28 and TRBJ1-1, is DVKVTQSSRYLVKRTGEKVFLECVQDMDHENMFWYRQDPGLGLRLIYFSYDVKMKEKGDIPEGYSVSREKKERFSLILESASTNQTSMYLCASSTPDRGRPAFFGQGTRLTVV.

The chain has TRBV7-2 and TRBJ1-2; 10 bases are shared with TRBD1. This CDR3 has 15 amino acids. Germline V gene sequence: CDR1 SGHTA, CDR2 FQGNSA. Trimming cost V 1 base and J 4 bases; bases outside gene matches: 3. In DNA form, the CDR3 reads TGTGCCAGCAGCTTAGTTCGGACAGGGGGCTATGGCTACACCTTC. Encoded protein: CASSLVRTGGYGYTF.